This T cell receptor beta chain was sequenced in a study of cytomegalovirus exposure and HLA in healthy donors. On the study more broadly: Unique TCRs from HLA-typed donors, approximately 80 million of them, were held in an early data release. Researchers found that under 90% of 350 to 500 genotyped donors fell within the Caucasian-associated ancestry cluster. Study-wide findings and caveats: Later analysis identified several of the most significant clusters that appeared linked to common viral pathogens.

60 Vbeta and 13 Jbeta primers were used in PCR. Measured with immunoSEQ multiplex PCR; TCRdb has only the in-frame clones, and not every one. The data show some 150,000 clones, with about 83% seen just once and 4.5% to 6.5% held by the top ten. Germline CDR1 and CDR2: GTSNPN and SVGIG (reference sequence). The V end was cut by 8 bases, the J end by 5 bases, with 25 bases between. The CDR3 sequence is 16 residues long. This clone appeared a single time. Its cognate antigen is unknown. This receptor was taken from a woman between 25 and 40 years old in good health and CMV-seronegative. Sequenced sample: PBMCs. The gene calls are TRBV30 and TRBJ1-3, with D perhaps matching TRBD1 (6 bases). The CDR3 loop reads CARQTRQANARNTIYF. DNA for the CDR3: TGTGCCCGACAGACGAGACAGGCAAACGCGAGAAACACCATATATTTT.